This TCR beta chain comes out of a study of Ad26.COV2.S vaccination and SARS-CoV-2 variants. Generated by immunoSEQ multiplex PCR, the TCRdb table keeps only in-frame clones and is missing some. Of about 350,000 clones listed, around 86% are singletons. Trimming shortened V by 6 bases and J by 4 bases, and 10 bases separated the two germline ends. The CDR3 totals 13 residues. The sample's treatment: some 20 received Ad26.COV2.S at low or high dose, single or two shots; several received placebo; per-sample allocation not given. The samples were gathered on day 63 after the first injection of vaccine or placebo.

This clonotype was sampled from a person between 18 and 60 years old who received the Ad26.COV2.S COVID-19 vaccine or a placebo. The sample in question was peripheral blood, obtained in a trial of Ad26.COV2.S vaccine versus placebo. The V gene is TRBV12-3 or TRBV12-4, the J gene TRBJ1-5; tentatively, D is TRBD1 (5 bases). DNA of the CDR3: TGTGCCAGCAGCTTGACAGATAATCAGCCCCAGCATTTT. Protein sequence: CASSLTDNQPQHF.